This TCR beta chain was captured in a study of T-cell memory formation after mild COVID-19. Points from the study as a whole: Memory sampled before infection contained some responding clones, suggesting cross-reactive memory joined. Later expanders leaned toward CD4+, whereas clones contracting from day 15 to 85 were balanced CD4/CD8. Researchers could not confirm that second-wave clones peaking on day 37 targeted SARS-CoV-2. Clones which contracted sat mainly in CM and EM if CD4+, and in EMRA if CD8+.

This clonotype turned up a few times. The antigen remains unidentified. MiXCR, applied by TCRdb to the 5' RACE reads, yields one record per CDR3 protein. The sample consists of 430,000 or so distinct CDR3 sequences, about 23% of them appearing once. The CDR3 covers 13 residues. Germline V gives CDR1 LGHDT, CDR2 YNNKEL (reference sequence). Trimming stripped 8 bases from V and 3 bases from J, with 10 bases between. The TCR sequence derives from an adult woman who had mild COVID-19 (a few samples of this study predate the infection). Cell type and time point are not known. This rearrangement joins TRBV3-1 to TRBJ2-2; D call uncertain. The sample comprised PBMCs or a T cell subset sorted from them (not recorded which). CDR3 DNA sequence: TGTGCCAGCCGCGTGTCCTACACCGGGGAGCTGTTTTTT. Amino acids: CASRVSYTGELFF.